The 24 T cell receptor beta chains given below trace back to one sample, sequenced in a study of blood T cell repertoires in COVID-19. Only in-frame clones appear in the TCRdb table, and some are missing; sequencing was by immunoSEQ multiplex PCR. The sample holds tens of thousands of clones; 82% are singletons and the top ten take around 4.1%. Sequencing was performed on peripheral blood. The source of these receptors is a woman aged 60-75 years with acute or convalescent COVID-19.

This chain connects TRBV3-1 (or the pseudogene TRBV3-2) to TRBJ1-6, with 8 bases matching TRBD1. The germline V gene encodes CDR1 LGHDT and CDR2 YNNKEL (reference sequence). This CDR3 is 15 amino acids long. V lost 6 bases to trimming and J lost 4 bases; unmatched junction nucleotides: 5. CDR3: CASRRQGTYNSPLHF. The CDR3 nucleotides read TGTGCCAGCAGACGACAGGGGACGTATAATTCACCCCTCCACTTT.

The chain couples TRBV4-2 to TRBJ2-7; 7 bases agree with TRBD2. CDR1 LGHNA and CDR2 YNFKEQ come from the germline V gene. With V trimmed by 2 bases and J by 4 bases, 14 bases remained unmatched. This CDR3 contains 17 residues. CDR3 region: CASSQSTSGTKRYEQYF. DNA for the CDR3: TGTGCCAGCAGCCAATCAACAAGCGGGACTAAGCGATACGAGCAGTACTTC.

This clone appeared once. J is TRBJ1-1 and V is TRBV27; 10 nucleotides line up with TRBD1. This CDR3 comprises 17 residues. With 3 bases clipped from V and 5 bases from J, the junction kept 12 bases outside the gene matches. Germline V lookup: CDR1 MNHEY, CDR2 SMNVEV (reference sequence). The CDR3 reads CASSFTATGGLITEAFF. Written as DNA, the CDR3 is TGTGCCAGCAGTTTTACAGCGACAGGGGGCTTGATAACTGAAGCTTTCTTT.

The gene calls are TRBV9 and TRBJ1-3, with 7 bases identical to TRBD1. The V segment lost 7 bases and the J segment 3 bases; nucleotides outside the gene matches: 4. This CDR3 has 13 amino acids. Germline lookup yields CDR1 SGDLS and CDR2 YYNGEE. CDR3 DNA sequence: TGTGCCAGCGGCCAGGGGGTTGGAAACACCATATATTTT. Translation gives CASGQGVGNTIYF.

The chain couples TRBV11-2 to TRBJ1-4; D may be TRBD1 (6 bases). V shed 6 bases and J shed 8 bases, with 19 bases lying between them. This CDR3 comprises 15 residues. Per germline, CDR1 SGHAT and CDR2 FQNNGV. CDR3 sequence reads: CASRKLRGLNEKLFF. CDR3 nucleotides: TGTGCCAGCAGAAAACTTAGGGGGTTGAACGAAAAACTGTTTTTT.

The CDR3 spells CASWAGTSGYTF. The CDR3 DNA is TGCGCCAGCTGGGCAGGAACATCTGGCTACACCTTC. The gene calls are TRBV10-2 and TRBJ1-2, with unresolved D. Germline V CDR1 and CDR2: WSHSY, SAAADI. The CDR3 spans 12 residues. Trimming removed 8 bases at V and 7 bases at J, with 14 bases between.

The CDR3: CASSRTSGGRDTQYF. The CDR3 nucleotides are TGTGCCAGCAGCCGGACTAGCGGGGGTAGAGATACGCAGTATTTT. The chain couples TRBV11-2 to TRBJ2-3; 13 positions match TRBD2. The V gene's germline CDR1 is SGHAT and CDR2 FQNNGV. V gave up 5 bases and J gave up 5 bases; unmatched junction bases: 4. This CDR3 comprises 15 residues.

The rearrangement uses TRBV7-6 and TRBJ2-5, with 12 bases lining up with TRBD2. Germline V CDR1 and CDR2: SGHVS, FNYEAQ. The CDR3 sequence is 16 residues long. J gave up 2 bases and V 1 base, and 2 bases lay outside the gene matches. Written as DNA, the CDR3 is TGTGCCAGCAGCTTAGGGGGGACTAGCGGGCAAGAGACCCAGTACTTC. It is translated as CASSLGGTSGQETQYF.

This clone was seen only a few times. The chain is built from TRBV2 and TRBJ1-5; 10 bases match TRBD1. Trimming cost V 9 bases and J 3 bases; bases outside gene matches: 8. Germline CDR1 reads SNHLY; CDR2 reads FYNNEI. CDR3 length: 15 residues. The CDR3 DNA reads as TGTGCCAGTTTCCGGGACAGGGGAAACAATCAGCCCCAGCATTTT. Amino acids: CASFRDRGNNQPQHF. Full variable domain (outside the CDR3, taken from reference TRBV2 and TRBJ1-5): EPEVTQTPSHQVTQMGQEVILRCVPISNHLYFYWYRQILGQKVEFLVSFYNNEISEKSEIFDDQFSVERPDGSNFTLKIRSTKLEDSAMYFCASFRDRGNNQPQHFGDGTRLSIL.

The CDR3 region is CSVETGGWYEQYF. The CDR3, as DNA: TGCAGCGTTGAGACAGGGGGGTGGTACGAGCAGTACTTC. The V and J genes are TRBV29-1 and TRBJ2-7; 9 positions agree with TRBD1. With V trimmed by 3 bases and J by 4 bases, 4 bases remained unmatched. In germline, CDR1 is SQVTM, CDR2 ANQGSEA. This CDR3 is 13 amino acids long.

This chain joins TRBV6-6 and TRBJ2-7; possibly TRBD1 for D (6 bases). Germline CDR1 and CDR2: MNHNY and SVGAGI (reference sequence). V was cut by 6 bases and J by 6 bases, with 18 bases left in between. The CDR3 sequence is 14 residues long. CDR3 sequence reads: CASRGTGSPREQYF. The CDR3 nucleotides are TGTGCCAGCAGGGGCACAGGGTCCCCTCGCGAGCAGTACTTC.

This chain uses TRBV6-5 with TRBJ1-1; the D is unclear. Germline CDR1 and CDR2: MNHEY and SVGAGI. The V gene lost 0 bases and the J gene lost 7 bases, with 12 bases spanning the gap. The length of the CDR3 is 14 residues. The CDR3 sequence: CASSYSRGGFEAFF. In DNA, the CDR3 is TGTGCCAGCAGTTACTCCCGTGGAGGTTTTGAAGCTTTCTTT.

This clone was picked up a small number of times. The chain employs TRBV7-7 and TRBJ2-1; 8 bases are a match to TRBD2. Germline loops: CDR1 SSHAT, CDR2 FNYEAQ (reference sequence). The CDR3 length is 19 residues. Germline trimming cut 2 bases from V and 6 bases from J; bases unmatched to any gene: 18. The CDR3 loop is CASSLLPGGRIPNTNEQFF. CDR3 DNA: TGTGCCAGCAGCTTACTACCCGGCGGGAGGATTCCCAATACCAATGAGCAGTTCTTC.

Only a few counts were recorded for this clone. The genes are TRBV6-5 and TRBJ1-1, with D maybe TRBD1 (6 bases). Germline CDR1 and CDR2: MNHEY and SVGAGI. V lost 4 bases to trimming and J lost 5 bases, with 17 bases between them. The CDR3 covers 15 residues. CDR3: CASSSAGFRGTEAFF. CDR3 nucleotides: TGTGCCAGCAGTTCGGCGGGCTTTAGGGGGACTGAAGCTTTCTTT.

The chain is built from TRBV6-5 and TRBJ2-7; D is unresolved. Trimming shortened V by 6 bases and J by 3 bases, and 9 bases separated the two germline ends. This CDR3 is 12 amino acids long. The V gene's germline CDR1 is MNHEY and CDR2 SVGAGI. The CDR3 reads CASRRQDYEQYF. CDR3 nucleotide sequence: TGTGCCAGCAGACGGCAGGACTACGAGCAGTACTTC.

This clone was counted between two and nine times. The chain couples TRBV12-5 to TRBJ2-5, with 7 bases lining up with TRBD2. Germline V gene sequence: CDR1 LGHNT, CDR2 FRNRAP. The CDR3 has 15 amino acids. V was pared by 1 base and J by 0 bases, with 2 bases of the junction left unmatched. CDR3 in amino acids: CASGLGLADQETQYF. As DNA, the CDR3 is TGTGCTAGTGGTTTGGGACTAGCAGACCAAGAGACCCAGTACTTC.

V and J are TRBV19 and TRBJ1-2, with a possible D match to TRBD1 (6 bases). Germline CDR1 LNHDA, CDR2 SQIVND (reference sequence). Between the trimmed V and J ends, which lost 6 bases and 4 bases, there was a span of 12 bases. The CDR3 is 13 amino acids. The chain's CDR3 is CASRGAQGYGYTF. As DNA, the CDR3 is TGTGCCAGTAGGGGGGCGCAGGGCTATGGCTACACCTTC. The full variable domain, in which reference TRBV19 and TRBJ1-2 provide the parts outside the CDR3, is DGGITQSPKYLFRKEGQNVTLSCEQNLNHDAMYWYRQDPGQGLRLIYYSQIVNDFQKGDIAEGYSVSREKKESFPLTVTSAQKNPTAFYLCASRGAQGYGYTFGSGTRLTVV.

CDR3 coding DNA: TGCGCCAGCAGCAACGGGGGGGGCGCCTACAATGAGCAGTTCTTC. It specifies CASSNGGGAYNEQFF. The chain joins TRBV5-1 to TRBJ2-1, with TRBD2 identical over 8 bases. V dropped 4 bases and J dropped 2; count of bases not matched to a gene: 5. The CDR3 is 15 residues long. Per the germline V gene, CDR1 is SGHRS and CDR2 is YFSETQ.

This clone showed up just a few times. The CDR3 sequence: CASSMDRGQTEAFF. In DNA, the CDR3 is TGTGCCAGCAGCATGGACAGGGGGCAAACTGAAGCTTTCTTT. The chain recombines TRBV6-5 with TRBJ1-1; TRBD1 matches at 11 bases. The CDR3 spans 14 residues. Germline values: CDR1 MNHEY, CDR2 SVGAGI. Trimming cost V 6 bases and J 5 bases; bases outside gene matches: 5.

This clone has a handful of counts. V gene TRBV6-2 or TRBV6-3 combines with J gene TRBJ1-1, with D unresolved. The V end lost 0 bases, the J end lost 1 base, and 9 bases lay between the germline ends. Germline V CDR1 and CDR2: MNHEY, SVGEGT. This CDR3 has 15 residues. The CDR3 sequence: CASSYSRHTNTEAFF. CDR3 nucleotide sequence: TGTGCCAGCAGTTACTCGCGACATACGAACACTGAAGCTTTCTTT.

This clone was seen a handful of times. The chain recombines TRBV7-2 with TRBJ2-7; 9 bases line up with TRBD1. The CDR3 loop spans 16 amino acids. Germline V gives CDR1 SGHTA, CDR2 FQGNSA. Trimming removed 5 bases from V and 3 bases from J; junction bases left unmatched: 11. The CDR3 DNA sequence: TGTGCCAGCAGCCCCCGCAGGGACAGGGTAAGCTACGAGCAGTACTTC. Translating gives CASSPRRDRVSYEQYF.

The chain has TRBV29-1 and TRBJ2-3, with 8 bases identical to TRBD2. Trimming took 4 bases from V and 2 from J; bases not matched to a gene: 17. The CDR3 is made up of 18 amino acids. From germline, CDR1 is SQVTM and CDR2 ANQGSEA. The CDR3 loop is CSVAGGRGPTTATDTQYF. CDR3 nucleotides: TGCAGCGTTGCGGGGGGGCGGGGGCCCACCACCGCCACAGATACGCAGTATTTT.

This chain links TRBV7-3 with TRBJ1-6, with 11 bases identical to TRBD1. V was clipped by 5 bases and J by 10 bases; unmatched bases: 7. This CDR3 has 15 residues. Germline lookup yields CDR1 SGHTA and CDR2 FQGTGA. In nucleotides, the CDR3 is TGTGCCAGCAGCCGCTTGGACAGGGGGCTGTCACCCCTCCACTTT. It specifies CASSRLDRGLSPLHF.

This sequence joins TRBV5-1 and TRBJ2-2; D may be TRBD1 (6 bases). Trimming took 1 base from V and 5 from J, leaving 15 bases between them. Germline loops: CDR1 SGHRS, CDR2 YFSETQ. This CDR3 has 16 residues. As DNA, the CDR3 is TGCGCCAGCAGCTTGCAGGGGATTGGGGGTACCGGGGAGCTGTTTTTT. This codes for CASSLQGIGGTGELFF.